One sample yielded the 8 T cell receptor beta chains listed below, sequenced in a study of T cell changes during pregnancy in multiple sclerosis. Sequencing used immunoSEQ multiplex PCR; TCRdb keeps in-frame clones, though not all of them. The table records 50,000 or so clones, 91% of them present only once. The sample in question was CD8+ T cells from peripheral blood mononuclear cells, obtained after pregnancy. The receptors were gathered from a female donor with multiple sclerosis, enrolled in a pregnancy study.

The chain joins TRBV25-1 to TRBJ2-2; D call uncertain. V was clipped by 8 bases and J by 3 bases, with 7 bases between them. The CDR3 contains 12 residues. In germline, CDR1 is MGHDK, CDR2 SYGVNS. CDR3 in DNA: TGTGCCAGCCTGGGCGACACCGGGGAGCTGTTTTTT. It is translated as CASLGDTGELFF.

This clone came up once. This chain links TRBV9 with TRBJ2-3; D not certain. This CDR3 spans 18 amino acids. Trimming removed 4 bases from V and 4 bases from J, with 25 bases in between. Germline V gives CDR1 SGDLS, CDR2 YYNGEE. The CDR3 DNA follows: TGTGCCAGCAGCCTCTCTGTTCGGTCTACTTCGAGAGCAGATACGCAGTATTTT. It yields the protein CASSLSVRSTSRADTQYF.

The chain joins TRBV7-3 to TRBJ2-1; 7 positions agree with TRBD2. The V gene's germline CDR1 is SGHTA and CDR2 FQGTGA. The CDR3 consists of 16 residues. Trimming at V came to 5 bases and at J to 2 bases, leaving 9 bases not matched to a gene. The CDR3 reads CASSPVGGVTYNEQFF. The CDR3, as DNA: TGTGCCAGCAGCCCGGTTGGGGGGGTAACCTACAATGAGCAGTTCTTC.

This chain links TRBV23-1 with TRBJ1-5, with D maybe TRBD1 (5 bases). TRBV23-1 qualifies as an ORF whose function is uncertain. This CDR3 region has 14 residues. V lost 1 base, J lost 9 bases, and 13 bases lay in between. The CDR3 spells CASSQCRWGRPQHF. The CDR3 region has the DNA TGCGCCAGCAGTCAATGCAGGTGGGGCCGGCCCCAGCATTTT.

The rearrangement uses TRBV18 and TRBJ2-1, with a weak D call TRBD2 (5 bases). V lost 0 bases to trimming and J lost 7 bases, with 19 bases between them. The CDR3 contains 17 residues. Germline V CDR1 and CDR2: KGHSH, LQKENI. The CDR3 DNA reads as TGTGCCAGCTCACCACCTTTCGGGGAGACCCTTAGTAATGAGCAGTTCTTC. Translation gives CASSPPFGETLSNEQFF.

The genes are TRBV7-9 and TRBJ2-3, with 11 bases that match TRBD2. The CDR3 extends over 15 amino acids. Germline V gene lookup returns CDR1 SEHNR and CDR2 FQNEAQ (reference sequence). Losses at the gene ends were 4 bases for V and 11 bases for J; bases not matched to a gene: 11. The CDR3 coding sequence is TGTGCCAGCAGCTCCCTCCTGGGGCTAGCGGGGGGGCAGTATTTT. It is translated as CASSSLLGLAGGQYF.

The chain has TRBV27 and TRBJ2-1; D perhaps matches TRBD1 (6 bases). There are 16 residues in the CDR3. CDR1 is MNHEY, CDR2 SMNVEV, per germline (reference sequence). With 2 bases removed from V and 2 bases from J, the gap between germline ends came to 13 bases. The CDR3 loop is CASSLDEGVAYNEQFF. The CDR3 region has the DNA TGTGCCAGCAGTTTAGATGAGGGGGTGGCCTACAATGAGCAGTTCTTC.

The chain has TRBV5-1 and TRBJ2-7, with D possibly TRBD2 on 6 matching bases. Trimming shortened V by 3 bases and J by 1 base, and 17 bases separated the two germline ends. Germline V lookup: CDR1 SGHRS, CDR2 YFSETQ. CDR3 length equals 16 residues. CDR3: CASSWTTEDLSYEQYF. CDR3 nucleotide sequence: TGCGCCAGCAGCTGGACTACAGAGGATCTATCCTACGAGCAGTACTTC. Using reference TRBV5-1 and TRBJ2-7 for the parts outside the CDR3, the full variable domain is KAGVTQTPRYLIKTRGQQVTLSCSPISGHRSVSWYQQTPGQGLQFLFEYFSETQRNKGNFPGRFSGRQFSNSRSEMNVSTLELGDSALYLCASSWTTEDLSYEQYFGPGTRLTVT.